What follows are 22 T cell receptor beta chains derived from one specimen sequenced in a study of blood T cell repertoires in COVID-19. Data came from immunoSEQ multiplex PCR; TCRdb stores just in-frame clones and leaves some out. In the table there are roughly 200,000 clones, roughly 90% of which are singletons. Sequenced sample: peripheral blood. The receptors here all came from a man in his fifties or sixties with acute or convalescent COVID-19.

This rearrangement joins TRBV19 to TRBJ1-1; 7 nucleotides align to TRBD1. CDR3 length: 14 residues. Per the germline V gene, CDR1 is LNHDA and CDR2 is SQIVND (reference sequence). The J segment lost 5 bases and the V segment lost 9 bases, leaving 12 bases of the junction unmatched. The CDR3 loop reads CASAHQTGNTEAFF. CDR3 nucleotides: TGTGCCAGCGCCCACCAGACAGGGAATACTGAAGCTTTCTTT.

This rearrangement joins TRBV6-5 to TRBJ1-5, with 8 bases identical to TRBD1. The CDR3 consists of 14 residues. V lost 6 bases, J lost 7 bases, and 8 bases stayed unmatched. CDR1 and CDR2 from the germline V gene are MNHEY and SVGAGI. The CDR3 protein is CASSPGQGSQPQHF. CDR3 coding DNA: TGTGCCAGCAGCCCAGGACAGGGAAGCCAGCCCCAGCATTTT.

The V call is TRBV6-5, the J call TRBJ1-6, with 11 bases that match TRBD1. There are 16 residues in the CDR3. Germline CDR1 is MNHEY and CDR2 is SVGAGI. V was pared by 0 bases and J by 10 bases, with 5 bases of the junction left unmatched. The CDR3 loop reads CASSYSWDRGGSPLHF. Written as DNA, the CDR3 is TGTGCCAGCAGTTACTCCTGGGACAGGGGGGGATCACCCCTCCACTTT.

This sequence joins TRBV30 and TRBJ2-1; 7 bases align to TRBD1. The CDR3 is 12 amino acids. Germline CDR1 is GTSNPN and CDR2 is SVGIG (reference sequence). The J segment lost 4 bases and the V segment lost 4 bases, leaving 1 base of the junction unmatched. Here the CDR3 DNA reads TGTGCCTGGACAGGGGGATACAATGAGCAGTTCTTC. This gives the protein CAWTGGYNEQFF.

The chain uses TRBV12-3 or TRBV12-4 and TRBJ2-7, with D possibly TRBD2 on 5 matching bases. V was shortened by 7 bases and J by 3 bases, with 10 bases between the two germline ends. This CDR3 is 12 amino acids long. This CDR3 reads CASKEGSYEQYF. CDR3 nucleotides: TGTGCCAGCAAAGAGGGAAGCTACGAGCAGTACTTC.

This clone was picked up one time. The CDR3 DNA sequence: TGTGCCAGCAGTTTTAGGAGATATAGCAATCAGCCCCAGCATTTT. Its translation: CASSFRRYSNQPQHF. The chain carries TRBV27 and TRBJ1-5; D gene unclear. The V end was cut by 3 bases, the J end by 0 bases, with 9 bases between. In germline, CDR1 is MNHEY, CDR2 SMNVEV (reference sequence). There are 15 residues in the CDR3.

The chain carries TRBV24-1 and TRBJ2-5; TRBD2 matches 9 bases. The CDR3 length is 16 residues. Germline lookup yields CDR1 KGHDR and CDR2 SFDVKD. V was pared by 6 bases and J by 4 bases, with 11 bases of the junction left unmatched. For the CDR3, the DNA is TGTGCCACCAGTCACCCTAGCGGGAAGACACCAGAGACCCAGTACTTC. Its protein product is CATSHPSGKTPETQYF.

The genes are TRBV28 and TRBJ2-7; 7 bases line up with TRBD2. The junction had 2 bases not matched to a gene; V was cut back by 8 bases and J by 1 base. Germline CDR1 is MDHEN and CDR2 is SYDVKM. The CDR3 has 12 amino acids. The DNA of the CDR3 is TGTGCCAGCGGACTAGATTCCTACGAGCAGTACTTC. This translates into CASGLDSYEQYF.

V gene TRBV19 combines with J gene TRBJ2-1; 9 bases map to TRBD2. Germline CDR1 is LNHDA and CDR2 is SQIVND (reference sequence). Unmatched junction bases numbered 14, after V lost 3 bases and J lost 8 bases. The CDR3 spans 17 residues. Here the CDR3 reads CASSISLRGGLGDEQFF. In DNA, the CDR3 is TGTGCCAGTAGTATTAGCCTGCGGGGGGGCTTAGGGGATGAGCAGTTCTTC.

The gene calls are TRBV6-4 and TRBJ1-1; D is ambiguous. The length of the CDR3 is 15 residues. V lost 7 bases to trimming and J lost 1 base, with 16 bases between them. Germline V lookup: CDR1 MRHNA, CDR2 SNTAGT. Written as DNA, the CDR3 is TGTGCCAGCACTCCTCAACATGGAGCGAACACTGAAGCTTTCTTT. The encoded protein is CASTPQHGANTEAFF.

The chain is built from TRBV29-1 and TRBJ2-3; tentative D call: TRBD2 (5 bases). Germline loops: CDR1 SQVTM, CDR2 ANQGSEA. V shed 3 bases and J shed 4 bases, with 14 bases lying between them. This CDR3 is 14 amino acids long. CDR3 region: CSVEAQGSADTQYF. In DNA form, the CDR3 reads TGCAGCGTTGAGGCCCAAGGGAGCGCAGATACGCAGTATTTT.

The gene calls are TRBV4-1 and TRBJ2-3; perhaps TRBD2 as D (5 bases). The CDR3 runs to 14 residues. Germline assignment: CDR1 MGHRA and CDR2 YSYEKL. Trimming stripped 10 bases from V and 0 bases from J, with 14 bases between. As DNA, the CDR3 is TGCGCCACCGGGTGGAGGAGCAGCACAGATACGCAGTATTTT. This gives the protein CATGWRSSTDTQYF.

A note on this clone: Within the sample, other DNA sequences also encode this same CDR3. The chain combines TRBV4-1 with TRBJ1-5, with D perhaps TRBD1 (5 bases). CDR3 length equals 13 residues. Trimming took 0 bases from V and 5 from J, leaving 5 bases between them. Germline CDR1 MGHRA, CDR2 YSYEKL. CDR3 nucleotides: TGCGCCAGCAGCCAAGACAGGGATCAGCCCCAGCATTTT. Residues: CASSQDRDQPQHF.

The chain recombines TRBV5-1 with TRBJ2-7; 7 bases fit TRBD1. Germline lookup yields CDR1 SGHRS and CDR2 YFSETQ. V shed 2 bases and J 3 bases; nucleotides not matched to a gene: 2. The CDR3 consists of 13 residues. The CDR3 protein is CASSLTGVYEQYF. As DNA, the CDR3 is TGCGCCAGCAGCTTAACAGGGGTCTACGAGCAGTACTTC.

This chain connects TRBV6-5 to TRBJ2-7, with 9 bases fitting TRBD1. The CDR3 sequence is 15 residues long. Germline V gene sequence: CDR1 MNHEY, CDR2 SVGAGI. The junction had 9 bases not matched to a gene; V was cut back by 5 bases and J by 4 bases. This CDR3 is CASSLPRDRAYEQYF. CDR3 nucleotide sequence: TGTGCCAGCAGTCTCCCCCGGGACAGGGCTTACGAGCAGTACTTC.

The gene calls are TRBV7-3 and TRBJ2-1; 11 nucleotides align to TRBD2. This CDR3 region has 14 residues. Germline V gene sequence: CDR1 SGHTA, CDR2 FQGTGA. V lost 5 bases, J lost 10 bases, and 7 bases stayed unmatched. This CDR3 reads CASSGTSGFEEQFF. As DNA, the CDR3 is TGTGCCAGCAGCGGGACTAGCGGTTTTGAGGAGCAGTTCTTC.

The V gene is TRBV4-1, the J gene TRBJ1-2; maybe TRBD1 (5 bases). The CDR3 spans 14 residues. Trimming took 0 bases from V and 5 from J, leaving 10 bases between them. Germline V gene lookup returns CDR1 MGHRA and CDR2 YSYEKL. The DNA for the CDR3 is TGCGCCAGCAGCCAAGAACGGGGGGGGTATGGCTACACCTTC. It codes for CASSQERGGYGYTF.

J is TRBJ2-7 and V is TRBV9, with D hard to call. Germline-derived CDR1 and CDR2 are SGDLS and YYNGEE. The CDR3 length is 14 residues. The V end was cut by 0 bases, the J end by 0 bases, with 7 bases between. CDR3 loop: CASSVGPSSYEQYF. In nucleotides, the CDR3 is TGTGCCAGCAGCGTAGGGCCAAGCTCCTACGAGCAGTACTTC.

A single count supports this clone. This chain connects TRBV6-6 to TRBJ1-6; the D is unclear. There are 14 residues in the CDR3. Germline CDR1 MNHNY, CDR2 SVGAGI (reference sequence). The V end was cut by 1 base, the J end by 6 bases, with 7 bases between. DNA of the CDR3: TGTGCCAGCAGTTACTTGGACTTTAATTCACCCCTCCACTTT. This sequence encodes CASSYLDFNSPLHF.

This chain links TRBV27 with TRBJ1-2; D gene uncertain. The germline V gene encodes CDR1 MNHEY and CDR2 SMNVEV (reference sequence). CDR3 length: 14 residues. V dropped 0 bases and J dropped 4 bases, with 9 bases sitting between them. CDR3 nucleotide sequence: TGTGCCAGCAGTTTATCACCCTCGGGCTATGGCTACACCTTC. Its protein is CASSLSPSGYGYTF.

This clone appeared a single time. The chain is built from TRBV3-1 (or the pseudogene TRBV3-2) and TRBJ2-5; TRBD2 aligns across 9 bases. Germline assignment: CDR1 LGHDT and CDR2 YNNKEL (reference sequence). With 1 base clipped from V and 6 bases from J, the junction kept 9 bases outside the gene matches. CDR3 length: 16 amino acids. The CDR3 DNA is TGTGCCAGCAGCCAAGTTGCTAGCGGGGATATAAAGACCCAGTACTTC. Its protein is CASSQVASGDIKTQYF.

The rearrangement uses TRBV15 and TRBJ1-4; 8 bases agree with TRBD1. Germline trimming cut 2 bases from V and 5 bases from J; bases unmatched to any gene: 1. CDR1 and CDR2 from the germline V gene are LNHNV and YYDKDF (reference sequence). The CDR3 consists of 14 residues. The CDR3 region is CATSRQGANEKLFF. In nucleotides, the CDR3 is TGTGCCACCAGCAGACAGGGGGCGAATGAAAAACTGTTTTTT.